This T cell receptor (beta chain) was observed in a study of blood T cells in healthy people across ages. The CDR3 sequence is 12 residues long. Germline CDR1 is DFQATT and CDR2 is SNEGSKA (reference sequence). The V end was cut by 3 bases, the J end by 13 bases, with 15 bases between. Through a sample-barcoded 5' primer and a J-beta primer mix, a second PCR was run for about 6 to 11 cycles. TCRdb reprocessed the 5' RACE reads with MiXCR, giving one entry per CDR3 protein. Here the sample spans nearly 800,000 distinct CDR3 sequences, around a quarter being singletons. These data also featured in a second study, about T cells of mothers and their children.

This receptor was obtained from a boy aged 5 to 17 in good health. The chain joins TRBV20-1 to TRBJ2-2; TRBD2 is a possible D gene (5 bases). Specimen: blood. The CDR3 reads CSARPVSGRLFF. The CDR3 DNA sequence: TGCAGTGCTAGGCCAGTTTCGGGGAGGCTGTTTTTT.